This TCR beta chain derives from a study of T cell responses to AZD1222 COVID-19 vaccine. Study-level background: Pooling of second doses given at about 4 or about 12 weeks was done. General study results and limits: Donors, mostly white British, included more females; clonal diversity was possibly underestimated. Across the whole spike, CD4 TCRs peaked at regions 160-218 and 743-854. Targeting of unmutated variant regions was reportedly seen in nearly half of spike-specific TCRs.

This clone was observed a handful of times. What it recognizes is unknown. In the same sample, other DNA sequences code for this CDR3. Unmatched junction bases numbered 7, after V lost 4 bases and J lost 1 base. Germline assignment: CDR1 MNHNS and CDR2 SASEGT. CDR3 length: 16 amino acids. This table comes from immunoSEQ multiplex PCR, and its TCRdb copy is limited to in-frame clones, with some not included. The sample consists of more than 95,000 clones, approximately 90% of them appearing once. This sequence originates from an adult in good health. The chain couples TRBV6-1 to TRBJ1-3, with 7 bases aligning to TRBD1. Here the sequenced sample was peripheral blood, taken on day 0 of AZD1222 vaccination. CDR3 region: CASSGRQGLSGNTIYF. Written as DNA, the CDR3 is TGTGCCAGCAGTGGGAGACAGGGCCTATCTGGAAACACCATATATTTT.